This section outlines one T cell receptor (beta chain) sequence together with its context. This clone's antigen is unknown. No base quality values were provided; no much bigger clone lies one nucleotide off. V and J are trimmed by 5 bases and 3 bases, and the gene matches miss 5 bases of the junction. As encoded in the germline V gene, CDR1 is SGHVS while CDR2 is FNYEAQ. Inclusive of the bounding cysteine and phenylalanine, the CDR3 is 15 residues long. Only the CDR3 DNA stays, 45 bases, in frame from base 1. Using the deep immunoSEQ assay, multiplex PCR amplified TCR CDR3 regions from genomic DNA. Extracted genomic DNA from each cell subset was distributed evenly across all wells of several immunoSEQ 96-well plates, and each plate was treated as a replicate. Each replicate PCR for sorted subsets received roughly 0.2 ug genomic DNA, equal to roughly 30,000 T cell genomes. Purified libraries were quantified with a Qubit 3.0 fluorometer, sized on a Bioanalyzer 2100, and re-quantified with the KAPA Library Quantification kit. Every immunoSEQ 96-well plate was sequenced on a separate single-read 150-cycle Illumina NextSeq 550 flow cell. For the original study's pipeline: Because the immunoSEQ output included only junctional sequences and no quality scores, the filtering could not be the same as the filtering used for full-length reads. Sequences were annotated with PyIR, a Python wrapper for IgBLAST v1.9, and V/J genes and CDR3 were assigned using IMGT germline references. Reads were filtered out if the reads had weak V/J assignments (E-value above 1e-6), no CDR3, stop codons, out-of-frame junctions, or ambiguous translated residues. V3J clonotypes were defined as sequences sharing the same inferred V gene, J gene, and CDR3 amino acid sequence. Percentage overlap between repertoires was calculated by dividing the number of shared unique clonotypes by the size of the smaller repertoire. Repertoire richness was assessed with RTK rarefaction, the Chao1 estimator, and Recon v2.1 estimates of unobserved clonotypes. Generation probabilities for all TCRbeta clonotypes obtained by the gDNA method from four donors were computed using OLGA. TCRdb holds this immuneACCESS table with in-frame rearrangements only. Some clones are missing; in checked studies, unresolved V genes explain under half, and the rest has no known cause. The V and J calls and the clone size are those of that table, but D and trimming were determined from the DNA. For this sample the table gives 2 million to 3 million clones, of which 90% to 95% were detected only once. The ten top clones hold about 0.38% of the sample.

The donors were healthy, HIV-negative adults who had no recently reported acute infections or vaccinations. All donors were Caucasian adults living in Nashville, Tennessee, USA. CD4+ T cells were enriched by magnetic negative selection; naive cells were then positively selected on CD45RA, and the negative fraction formed the memory subset. Blood was obtained by leukapheresis, after which PBMCs were separated by Ficoll-Histopaque density gradient centrifugation and cryopreserved in liquid nitrogen vapor phase. Analytical flow cytometry was used to check the purity and quantity of every magnetically sorted T cell population. From each sorted fraction, genomic DNA was isolated and quantified by UV absorbance on a Nanodrop 2000c. The data were obtained in a study of shared clonotypes between healthy human individuals (dated by TCRdb to 2018 to 2020). Regarding the complete study: The cohort comprised a couple of women and a few men aged 18 to 49 years. To estimate repertoire size and how much clonotype sharing occurs between individuals, the study deeply sequenced the blood TCR repertoires of about 5 healthy adults. Per donor, leukapheresis produced somewhere between about 0.94 and 9 billion PBMCs. For each donor, three plates each were used for CD4 naive and CD4 memory, two plates were used for CD8 naive, and one plate was used for CD8 memory. Different laboratories and diverse techniques were used to prepare libraries and sequence TCR repertoires, to increase sequencing depth and limit assay-specific biases. Study-wide conclusions, independent of this receptor: Larger estimated clonotype richness was generally found for naive subsets than for memory subsets. Because the study included only a small number of donors, the genetic and exposure-history diversity represented was limited. Pairwise subsampling led to the expectation that sequencing depth would affect the degree of clonotype sharing among donors. Clonotypes shared by all four sorted-subset donors showed higher generation probabilities than non-shared clonotypes. Sampling was restricted to blood, and TCR repertoires in tissues likely differ from the TCR repertoires found in blood. Rarefaction of sorted-subset datasets indicated incomplete sequencing despite the large sequencing depth. Sharing across a few donors was observed for approximately 5% of naive CD4, 3% to 3.5% of naive CD8, 2% to 2.5% of memory CD4, and roughly 0.4% of memory CD8 clonotypes.

This chain joins TRBV7-6 to TRBJ2-3; 10 middle bases align to TRBD2. Specimen: naive CD4+ T cells from PBMCs. The label giving this sample's cell subset or site can be read as: CD45RA+ positively selected. The TCR comes from a young man in good health. Some clones in this sample may be carry-over from other donors' samples. This receptor has the CDR3 CASSVPGLATDTQYF. The sequence in DNA is TGTGCCAGCAGCGTACCGGGACTAGCGACAGATACGCAGTATTTT.